This T cell receptor beta chain was observed in a study of T cells expressing NK-cell markers. The wider study: Seven sequenced donors out of eight were HCMV-seropositive, one seronegative. Study-wide findings and caveats: The study left the HCMV specificity of expanded NKG2C+ T cell clones unresolved. The contribution of dominant NKG2C+ clonotypes to CD8+ T cells in about 6 donors was 1.0-7.0%.

CDR1 and CDR2 (germline): SGHRS, YFSETQ. This CDR3 region has 15 residues. TCRdb reanalyzed the 5' RACE reads, giving one entry per CDR3 protein sequence and no DNA. The sample's table shows approximately 420,000 distinct CDR3 sequences. Concerning this clonotype: What it recognizes is unknown.

The rearrangement uses TRBV5-1 and TRBJ2-3; TCRdb picks TRBD2, but there is no DNA to check that call. The TCR originated in a woman aged 45 to 65 in good health. Material: blood T cells: a sorted CD56 or NKG2C T cell subset, CD4+ or CD8+ T cells, or bulk PBMC T cells (not recorded which). This chain's CDR3 is CASSPPGLYTDTQYF.